Following are 20 T cell receptor beta chains from one sample sequenced in a study of T-cell memory formation after mild COVID-19. One entry per CDR3 protein results from TCRdb running MiXCR on the 5' RACE reads. Among fewer than 90,000 distinct CDR3 sequences listed, around 14% were seen once. The sample taken for sequencing was PBMCs or a T cell subset sorted from them (not recorded which). These receptor sequences come from an adult woman who had mild COVID-19 (a few samples of this study predate the infection). Cell type and time point are not known.

There are a few counts of this clonotype. This chain uses TRBV5-1 with TRBJ1-1; 8 bases match TRBD1. CDR1 is SGHRS, CDR2 YFSETQ, per germline. Trimming took 7 bases from V and 0 from J; bases not matched to a gene: 5. The CDR3 is 14 residues long. The CDR3 is CASGTGGMNTEAFF. In DNA, the CDR3 is TGCGCCAGCGGGACAGGTGGGATGAACACTGAAGCTTTCTTT.

The chain recombines TRBV3-1 with TRBJ2-7; D not resolved. The V end lost 4 bases, the J end lost 5 bases, and 15 bases lay between the germline ends. The germline V gene has CDR1 LGHDT and CDR2 YNNKEL (reference sequence). The CDR3 loop spans 14 amino acids. The CDR3 here is CASSPTNTVDEQYF. CDR3 sequence (DNA): TGTGCCAGCAGCCCAACAAACACAGTGGACGAGCAGTACTTC.

The V and J genes are TRBV20-1 and TRBJ2-7; TRBD2 might be the D (6 bases). This CDR3 has 17 amino acids. The V gene's germline CDR1 is DFQATT and CDR2 SNEGSKA (reference sequence). Trimming removed 5 bases from V and 0 bases from J, with 23 bases in between. CDR3 residues: CSARRNLSGWSSYEQYF. CDR3 sequence (DNA): TGCAGTGCTCGACGGAATTTAAGCGGGTGGAGCTCCTACGAGCAGTACTTC.

This clonotype was seen more than once but under ten times. V gene TRBV11-2 combines with J gene TRBJ2-3; D not resolved. From germline, CDR1 is SGHAT and CDR2 FQNNGV. CDR3 length: 14 residues. Trimming shortened V by 2 bases and J by 1 base, and 7 bases separated the two germline ends. The CDR3, as DNA: TGTGCCAGCAGCTTACTCTGGGGCACAGATACGCAGTATTTT. The encoded protein is CASSLLWGTDTQYF.

This sequence joins TRBV4-1 and TRBJ2-5; D may be TRBD1 or TRBD2 (6 bases each). Trimming cost V 6 bases and J 1 base, with 9 bases left between them. CDR3 size: 13 residues. CDR1 is MGHRA and CDR2 is YSYEKL in the germline V gene. CDR3 in amino acids: CASRGGGQETQYF. As DNA, the CDR3 is TGCGCCAGCAGAGGAGGGGGCCAAGAGACCCAGTACTTC.

In this sample, this clonotype turned up a few times. The rearrangement joins TRBV11-3 to TRBJ2-1; TRBD2 agrees at 10 bases. The CDR3 extends over 13 amino acids. The trim removed 7 bases at V and 8 bases at J, leaving 5 bases unmatched. Germline V gene lookup returns CDR1 SGHNT and CDR2 YENEEA. The CDR3 reads CASMTSGFDEQFF. Written as DNA, the CDR3 is TGTGCCAGCATGACTAGCGGGTTCGATGAGCAGTTCTTC.

The genes are TRBV9 and TRBJ2-1, with 12 bases identical to TRBD2. Germline CDR1 and CDR2: SGDLS and YYNGEE. The CDR3 has 17 amino acids. V was pared by 1 base and J by 4 bases, with 6 bases of the junction left unmatched. This chain's CDR3 is CASSVSSGGAPYNEQFF. Written as DNA, the CDR3 is TGTGCCAGCAGCGTATCTAGCGGGGGGGCCCCGTACAATGAGCAGTTCTTC.

The chain recombines TRBV7-2 with TRBJ2-5; a weak D match, TRBD2 (5 bases). Germline V gene lookup returns CDR1 SGHTA and CDR2 FQGNSA. V lost 5 bases and J 5 bases, leaving 12 bases between the germline ends. This CDR3 has 13 amino acids. This CDR3 reads CASSAAAGETQYF. The CDR3 nucleotides read TGTGCCAGCAGCGCCGCTGCGGGCGAGACCCAGTACTTC.

This clonotype is categorized as medium-sized. The rearrangement uses TRBV5-4 and TRBJ2-3; D call uncertain. Germline CDR1 reads SGHNT; CDR2 reads YYREEE (reference sequence). V was shortened by 4 bases and J by 3 bases, with 6 bases between the two germline ends. The CDR3 extends over 12 amino acids. The CDR3 here is CASSMGTDTQYF. The CDR3 region has the DNA TGTGCCAGCAGCATGGGAACAGATACGCAGTATTTT.

Written as DNA, the CDR3 is TGTGCCAGCAAGAAGGGACAGCTTTACGAGCAGTACTTC. It codes for CASKKGQLYEQYF. This chain links TRBV6-5 with TRBJ2-7; TRBD1 aligns across 7 bases. The CDR3 is made up of 13 amino acids. CDR1 and CDR2 (germline): MNHEY, SVGAGI. With V trimmed by 7 bases and J by 4 bases, 7 bases remained unmatched.

This clonotype was recorded at least ten times. The chain has TRBV18 and TRBJ2-7, with D perhaps assigned TRBD1 or TRBD2 (5 bases each). Germline lookup yields CDR1 KGHSH and CDR2 LQKENI. The CDR3 runs 16 residues. V gave up 6 bases and J gave up 2 bases, with 20 bases separating them. CDR3 in DNA: TGTGCCAGCTCCCAAACGACATCGGGGCCGACCTACGAGCAGTACTTC. Translation gives CASSQTTSGPTYEQYF.

The J gene is TRBJ2-1, the V gene TRBV10-3, with D tentatively TRBD1 (5 bases). The CDR3 has 14 residues. Germline loops: CDR1 ENHRY, CDR2 SYGVKD. Deletions cut 7 bases from V and 3 bases from J, with 13 bases between. The CDR3 bases are TGTGCCATCAAAAAGGACATCGACTACAATGAGCAGTTCTTC. Translated: CAIKKDIDYNEQFF.

This clonotype was counted ten times or more. This chain connects TRBV10-3 to TRBJ2-5; 7 bases map to TRBD1. Germline-derived CDR1 and CDR2 are ENHRY and SYGVKD. Trimming took 6 bases from V and 5 from J; bases not matched to a gene: 9. The CDR3 has 14 amino acids. CDR3 loop: CAIRLSGTDETQYF. CDR3 bases: TGTGCCATCAGACTTTCCGGGACAGACGAGACCCAGTACTTC.

The gene calls are TRBV20-1 and TRBJ2-1; TRBD2 is a possible D gene (6 bases). V was pared by 0 bases and J by 7 bases, with 16 bases between. The CDR3 contains 15 residues. Germline V gene lookup returns CDR1 DFQATT and CDR2 SNEGSKA (reference sequence). The CDR3 DNA sequence: TGCAGTGCTAGAGATCTCACATCTAGCGCGAATGAGCAGTTCTTC. It encodes CSARDLTSSANEQFF.

This clonotype showed up just a few times. The chain recombines TRBV7-2 with TRBJ2-5; 8 nucleotides agree with TRBD2. The CDR3 runs 15 residues. Germline V gene data show CDR1 as SGHTA and CDR2 as FQGNSA. J gave up 5 bases and V 5 bases, and 10 bases lay outside the gene matches. Here the CDR3 DNA reads TGTGCCAGCAGCACCCAGCGGGAGTATGGCGAGACCCAGTACTTC. Its protein product is CASSTQREYGETQYF.

The chain combines TRBV29-1 with TRBJ2-1, with 9 bases identical to TRBD2. The CDR3 runs to 17 residues. Per the germline V gene, CDR1 is SQVTM and CDR2 is ANQGSEA. With V trimmed by 5 bases and J by 10 bases, 21 bases remained unmatched. CDR3 DNA: TGCAGCGTTAGTCCTAGCGGGGCCGGGGTCGTCAGAGGAGAGCAGTTCTTC. Amino acid sequence: CSVSPSGAGVVRGEQFF.

The chain uses TRBV5-1 and TRBJ2-3; a weak D match, TRBD2 (5 bases). The CDR3 consists of 15 residues. Germline assignment: CDR1 SGHRS and CDR2 YFSETQ. The V gene lost 2 bases and the J gene lost 6 bases, with 16 bases spanning the gap. CDR3 DNA: TGCGCCAGCAGCTTTGAGGGAAGAAGGGTTGATACGCAGTATTTT. This translates into CASSFEGRRVDTQYF.

This chain uses TRBV6-5 with TRBJ1-2; 7 nucleotides match TRBD1. CDR3 length: 16 amino acids. Trimming took 4 bases from V and 2 from J; bases not matched to a gene: 10. CDR1 MNHEY and CDR2 SVGAGI come from the germline V gene. CDR3: CASSLATGRGNYGYTF. In DNA, the CDR3 is TGTGCCAGCAGTTTAGCGACAGGGCGTGGAAACTATGGCTACACCTTC.

The rearrangement links TRBV7-9 to TRBJ2-1; D possibly corresponds to TRBD2 (6 bases). CDR1 is SEHNR, CDR2 FQNEAQ, per germline (reference sequence). The germline V and J ends were trimmed by 7 bases and 10 bases, with 20 bases remaining between them. This CDR3 region has 14 residues. The CDR3 region has the DNA TGTGCCAGCACCCTCGGGGTAGCGGCGGCCGAGCAGTTCTTC. Amino acid sequence: CASTLGVAAAEQFF.

This chain connects TRBV7-8 to TRBJ2-1; 11 nucleotides match TRBD2. This CDR3 comprises 17 residues. Germline V gene sequence: CDR1 SGHVS, CDR2 FQNEAQ. V was pared by 4 bases and J by 2 bases, with 7 bases of the junction left unmatched. CDR3 amino acids: CASSSLAGGSTYNEQFF. The CDR3 DNA reads TGTGCCAGCAGCTCCCTAGCGGGAGGTTCTACCTACAATGAGCAGTTCTTC.